Shown below are 26 T cell receptor beta chains from a single sample sequenced in a study of blood T cell repertoires in COVID-19. The table came from immunoSEQ multiplex PCR; TCRdb's copy has only in-frame clones and leaves some out. The sample has roughly 230,000 clones; 85% to 90% are singletons. The sequenced sample consisted of PBMCs or T cells enriched from blood (not recorded which). All receptors derive from a woman aged 25-40 years with acute COVID-19.

The CDR3 coding sequence is TGTGCCAGTAGTTCCGGTAGCGTCGGCAACACTGAAGCTTTCTTT. Amino acid sequence: CASSSGSVGNTEAFF. The J gene is TRBJ1-1, the V gene TRBV19; D gene uncertain. The V end lost 5 bases, the J end lost 2 bases, and 15 bases lay between the germline ends. Per germline, CDR1 LNHDA and CDR2 SQIVND (reference sequence). This CDR3 has 15 amino acids. Full variable domain (missing parts from reference TRBV19 and TRBJ1-1): DGGITQSPKYLFRKEGQNVTLSCEQNLNHDAMYWYRQDPGQGLRLIYYSQIVNDFQKGDIAEGYSVSREKKESFPLTVTSAQKNPTAFYLCASSSGSVGNTEAFFGQGTRLTVV.

The genes are TRBV18 and TRBJ1-1, with D possibly matching TRBD1 (6 bases). The ends were cut back, 4 bases at V and 4 bases at J, with 19 bases in the middle. The CDR3 length is 16 residues. Germline values: CDR1 KGHSH, CDR2 LQKENI. CDR3 nucleotide sequence: TGTGCCAGCTCACTATCGAGGGGGGGCCCCAGCACTGAAGCTTTCTTT. Protein sequence: CASSLSRGGPSTEAFF.

The chain is built from TRBV29-1 and TRBJ2-4; TRBD2 is a possible D gene (5 bases). The germline V gene has CDR1 SQVTM and CDR2 ANQGSEA. V lost 8 bases and J 1 base, leaving 15 bases between the germline ends. The CDR3 consists of 14 residues. Here the CDR3 reads CSTGEGSAKNIQYF. The CDR3 DNA reads TGCAGCACTGGAGAGGGATCGGCCAAAAACATTCAGTACTTC.

The chain combines TRBV5-1 with TRBJ1-3, with 9 bases aligning to TRBD1. Germline trimming cut 6 bases from V and 0 bases from J; bases unmatched to any gene: 4. Germline loops: CDR1 SGHRS, CDR2 YFSETQ. The length of the CDR3 is 15 residues. The CDR3 region is CASTRTGVSGNTIYF. As DNA, the CDR3 is TGCGCCAGCACACGGACAGGGGTCTCTGGAAACACCATATATTTT.

There are a few counts of this clone. The chain is built from TRBV7-6 and TRBJ2-7; 7 nucleotides line up with TRBD1. The V gene's germline CDR1 is SGHVS and CDR2 FNYEAQ. V lost 4 bases to trimming and J lost 5 bases; unmatched junction nucleotides: 5. The CDR3 consists of 13 residues. This CDR3 reads CASSSTGLDEQYF. The CDR3 coding sequence is TGTGCCAGCAGCTCGACAGGGTTGGACGAGCAGTACTTC.

The V and J genes are TRBV7-3 and TRBJ1-1, with TRBD1 matching over 9 bases. This CDR3 comprises 15 residues. CDR1 SGHTA and CDR2 FQGTGA come from the germline V gene. With 5 bases clipped from V and 1 base from J, the junction kept 5 bases outside the gene matches. CDR3 sequence (DNA): TGTGCCAGCAGCCCACAGGGGGCGGCGAACACTGAAGCTTTCTTT. This translates into CASSPQGAANTEAFF.

This chain links TRBV7-9 with TRBJ1-4; the D gene is possibly TRBD1 (5 bases). Trimming took 3 bases from V and 5 from J, leaving 10 bases between them. This CDR3 has 14 residues. Germline-derived CDR1 and CDR2 are SEHNR and FQNEAQ (reference sequence). The CDR3 region has the DNA TGTGCCAGCAGCTTCAGGCAGGGAAATGAAAAACTGTTTTTT. It codes for CASSFRQGNEKLFF.

The chain is built from TRBV20-1 and TRBJ1-2; D gene ambiguous. In germline, CDR1 is DFQATT, CDR2 SNEGSKA (reference sequence). V was pared by 3 bases and J by 1 base, with 6 bases between. The length of the CDR3 is 12 residues. The CDR3 sequence is CSASLSNYGYTF. In DNA, the CDR3 is TGCAGTGCTAGTCTCAGTAACTATGGCTACACCTTC.

In nucleotides, the CDR3 is TGTGCCAGCAGAACCGAGCCCTACACTGAAGCTTTCTTT. Residues: CASRTEPYTEAFF. The rearrangement uses TRBV5-4 and TRBJ1-1; no clear D gene. Germline loops: CDR1 SGHNT, CDR2 YYREEE (reference sequence). With 5 bases removed from V and 3 bases from J, the gap between germline ends came to 11 bases. The CDR3 loop spans 13 amino acids.

The gene calls are TRBV27 and TRBJ2-5, with a possible D match to TRBD1 (5 bases). Trimming shortened V by 5 bases and J by 3 bases, and 16 bases separated the two germline ends. The germline gives CDR1 MNHEY, CDR2 SMNVEV (reference sequence). The CDR3 is 15 residues long. The CDR3 DNA reads TGTGCCAGCAGTCAAGAAGAGGCAGGGAAAGAGACCCAGTACTTC. The encoded protein is CASSQEEAGKETQYF.

The chain combines TRBV6-5 with TRBJ1-2; 9 bases align to TRBD1. CDR1 and CDR2 (germline): MNHEY, SVGAGI. V shed 0 bases and J 7 bases; nucleotides not matched to a gene: 9. This CDR3 has 16 residues. CDR3 loop: CASSYSIAGTGSGYTF. As DNA, the CDR3 is TGTGCCAGCAGTTACTCGATCGCCGGGACAGGGAGTGGCTACACCTTC.

The chain is built from TRBV25-1 and TRBJ2-7, with TRBD2 identical over 7 bases. V trimming: 6 bases; J trimming: 1 base; junction bases outside the gene matches: 6. Germline V gives CDR1 MGHDK, CDR2 SYGVNS. The CDR3 spans 14 residues. CDR3 DNA: TGTGCCAGCAGCGTCTGGGGGGGGTCCTACGAGCAGTACTTC. Translation gives CASSVWGGSYEQYF.

This clone has just one count. This rearrangement joins TRBV3-1 (or the pseudogene TRBV3-2) to TRBJ1-6, with 7 bases lining up with TRBD1. V trimming: 1 base; J trimming: 6 bases; junction bases outside the gene matches: 12. Germline CDR1 is LGHDT and CDR2 is YNNKEL (reference sequence). The CDR3 has 18 amino acids. CDR3 nucleotides: TGTGCCAGCAGCCAAGTCTTCATAGGGGGCGCAGCTAATTCACCCCTCCACTTT. Translating gives CASSQVFIGGAANSPLHF.

V gene TRBV2 combines with J gene TRBJ2-7; 8 bases map to TRBD1. The ends lost 7 bases at V and 4 bases at J; junction bases unmatched: 9. There are 14 residues in the CDR3. In germline, CDR1 is SNHLY, CDR2 FYNNEI. Written as DNA, the CDR3 is TGTGCCAGCATTGCGGCAGGGGGCGCGTACGAGCAGTACTTC. This codes for CASIAAGGAYEQYF.

The chain carries TRBV6-2 or TRBV6-3 and TRBJ1-5, with 9 bases that match TRBD1. The V and J ends lost 5 bases and 3 bases, in that order; junction bases with no gene match: 2. CDR3 length: 14 amino acids. Looked up from germline, CDR1 is MNHEY and CDR2 is SVGEGT. The CDR3 DNA follows: TGTGCCAGCAGTCGACAGGGGGACAATCAGCCCCAGCATTTT. Its protein is CASSRQGDNQPQHF.

This clone was counted once. The chain uses TRBV5-6 and TRBJ2-7; 7 nucleotides match TRBD2. Germline-derived CDR1 and CDR2 are SGHDT and YYEEEE. The CDR3 totals 11 residues. After removal of 3 bases from V and 7 bases from J, the junction contained 1 base not matched to a gene. CDR3 coding DNA: TGTGCCAGCAGCTGGGGGGGAGAGCAGTACTTC. Translated: CASSWGGEQYF. Based on the CDR3 plus reference TRBV5-6 and TRBJ2-7, the full variable domain is DAGVTQSPTHLIKTRGQQVTLRCSPKSGHDTVSWYQQALGQGPQFIFQYYEEEERQRGNFPDRFSGHQFPNYSSELNVNALLLGDSALYLCASSWGGEQYFGPGTRLTVT.

J is TRBJ2-2 and V is TRBV5-5; 10 bases are shared with TRBD1. V shed 2 bases and J 6 bases; nucleotides not matched to a gene: 7. The CDR3 is 16 residues long. Germline loops: CDR1 SGHKS, CDR2 YYEKEE (reference sequence). For the CDR3, the DNA is TGTGCCAGCAGCTTTACGACAGGGGGCGTCGCCGGGGAGCTGTTTTTT. It specifies CASSFTTGGVAGELFF.

The chain uses TRBV7-3 and TRBJ2-7; the D gene is possibly TRBD1 (6 bases). This CDR3 is built from 16 residues. V lost 0 bases to trimming and J lost 0 bases, with 12 bases between them. Germline V gene lookup returns CDR1 SGHTA and CDR2 FQGTGA. Here the CDR3 reads CASSLTDRLSSYEQYF. CDR3 nucleotides: TGTGCCAGCAGCTTAACCGACAGGTTGAGCTCCTACGAGCAGTACTTC.

J is TRBJ1-5 and V is TRBV7-7; 9 bases match TRBD1. V was pared by 5 bases and J by 1 base, with 12 bases of the junction left unmatched. This CDR3 has 18 residues. Germline CDR1 is SSHAT and CDR2 is FNYEAQ (reference sequence). CDR3: CASSQDRGSGLSNQPQHF. CDR3 DNA: TGTGCCAGCAGCCAGGACAGGGGTAGCGGGTTAAGCAATCAGCCCCAGCATTTT.

Notes on this clone: The junction differs from germline at one of its ends, possibly a read error. The gene calls are TRBV29-1 and TRBJ2-1; TRBD1 matches 8 bases. This CDR3 region has 14 residues. The germline V gene has CDR1 SQVTM and CDR2 ANQGSEA. For the CDR3, the DNA is TGCAGCGTGGAAGGGACAGGCCTCTACAATGAGCAGTTCTTC. It translates to CSVEGTGLYNEQFF.

This chain links TRBV12-5 with TRBJ2-5, with TRBD2 matching 7 bases. Germline V lookup: CDR1 LGHNT, CDR2 FRNRAP. The junction had 3 bases not matched to a gene; V was cut back by 5 bases and J by 3 bases. The CDR3 spans 13 residues. The CDR3 DNA is TGTGCTAGTGGTAACAGCGGGAAAGAGACCCAGTACTTC. It codes for CASGNSGKETQYF. The full variable domain, with the rest looked up from reference TRBV12-5 and TRBJ2-5, is DARVTQTPRHKVTEMGQEVTMRCQPILGHNTVFWYRQTMMQGLELLAYFRNRAPLDDSGMPKDRFSAEMPDATLATLKIQPSEPRDSAVYFCASGNSGKETQYFGPGTRLLVL.

About this clone: The same CDR3 can be traced to other DNA sequences in this sample. The J gene is TRBJ1-1, the V gene TRBV11-2; 10 bases agree with TRBD1. The germline CDR1 and CDR2 sequences are SGHAT and FQNNGV. The CDR3 sequence is 14 residues long. V trimming: 6 bases; J trimming: 5 bases; junction bases outside the gene matches: 6. This CDR3 reads CASSWDRGGTEAFF. In DNA, the CDR3 is TGTGCCAGCAGTTGGGACAGGGGAGGAACTGAAGCTTTCTTT.

The rearrangement joins TRBV6-2 or TRBV6-3 to TRBJ1-6; possible D gene TRBD1, 5 bases. The CDR3 is 15 amino acids. The V gene's germline CDR1 is MNHEY and CDR2 SVGEGT. Trimming pared 4 bases from V and 6 bases from J, leaving 13 bases between. The CDR3 region is CASSSLGVINSPLHF. The DNA for the CDR3 is TGTGCCAGCAGTTCCCTAGGGGTTATTAATTCACCCCTCCACTTT.

The chain recombines TRBV15 with TRBJ2-2, with 10 bases identical to TRBD1. Per germline, CDR1 LNHNV and CDR2 YYDKDF (reference sequence). Trimming cost V 4 bases and J 3 bases; bases outside gene matches: 8. The CDR3 sequence is 17 residues long. The CDR3 reads CATSNRDRGLDTGELFF. CDR3 DNA: TGTGCCACCAGCAACCGGGACAGGGGATTGGACACCGGGGAGCTGTTTTTT.

The gene calls are TRBV4-1 and TRBJ2-7, with 8 bases matching TRBD1. Looked up from germline, CDR1 is MGHRA and CDR2 is YSYEKL. CDR3 length equals 20 residues. J gave up 2 bases and V 2 bases, and 20 bases lay outside the gene matches. CDR3: CASSQYPMHVQGGTAYEQYF. The CDR3 coding sequence is TGCGCCAGCAGCCAATACCCAATGCATGTACAGGGGGGTACGGCCTACGAGCAGTACTTC.

This clone was picked up one time. The chain couples TRBV20-1 to TRBJ2-7, with a tentative D call TRBD1 (6 bases). This CDR3 is 11 amino acids long. Germline V gene lookup returns CDR1 DFQATT and CDR2 SNEGSKA (reference sequence). The germline V and J ends were trimmed by 7 bases and 4 bases, with 11 bases remaining between them. The CDR3 spells CSGGQSYEQYF. The CDR3 nucleotides read TGCAGTGGTGGACAGTCGTACGAGCAGTACTTC.